Detailed here is one TCR beta chain. This clonotype has more than one count but fewer than ten. Its antigen is still unknown. The record has no base qualities; no much larger clone is one base away. The CDR3 goes from the cysteine to the phenylalanine over 14 residues. The DNA shown is the 42-base CDR3, in frame from base 1. V lost 8 bases and J lost 7 bases, and the count of bases not matched to a germline gene is 13. CDR1 MDHEN and CDR2 SYDVKM were looked up in the germline V gene. The axillary draining lymph nodes of breast cancer patients were the source of the lymph node samples. The data derive from a study of breast tumors, draining lymph nodes, adjacent tissues (dated by TCRdb to about 2016). As for the study more broadly: In breast cancer patients, the study compared the TCR beta repertoires of tumor, adjacent nontumor tissue and axillary lymph nodes. The study aimed to assess the relationships and possible T-cell exchange between tumor, surrounding tissue and draining lymph node repertoires in human breast cancer.

This sample was sequenced with an Illumina HiSeq 2000. TCR beta chain libraries were generated through multiplex PCR amplification. High-throughput sequencing was used to analyze the amplified TCR beta chain products. TCRdb applied fastp at Q25 and MiXCR to the public reads, then kept only in-frame beta chains. Identical CDR3 protein sequences are pooled into one entry, listed with their most common genes and DNA. The sample has approximately 200,000 distinct CDR3 sequences on record, approximately 33% of them singletons. 4% to 5.5% of the sample comes from the top ten. What the work shows at the level of the full study, not this receptor alone: The data were judged consistent with most tumor T cells deriving from the lymph node and then expanding within tumor tissue. The study presented the conclusion that tumor T cells originate in lymph nodes as consistent with a hypothesis, not as something directly demonstrated. Tumors showed preferential V and J gene usage, and their T-cell repertoire diversity fell below that of lymph nodes yet above that of nontumor tissue. The similarity between tumor and nontumor tissue repertoires was significantly greater in luminal-like breast cancer than in basal-like breast cancer.

The material sequenced was axillary lymph node tissue. The chain was built from TRBV28 and TRBJ2-7, and 8 junction bases match TRBD1. The sequence was collected from a female donor with breast cancer. Some clones in this sample may be carry-over from other donors' samples. The DNA sequence is as follows: TGTGCCAGCCGGCAAGGGCAGGGGGCGAGGGAGCAGTACTTC. This encodes CASRQGQGAREQYF.